These T cell receptor beta chains were read from a single sample in a study of T-cell reconstitution after alpha-beta-depleted transplantation in children. From the PCR reads, TCRdb called clonotypes with MiXCR, one entry per CDR3 protein. The data show 77,000 or so distinct CDR3 sequences, with 15% to 20% seen just once and around half held by the top ten. The material was PBMCs, mostly from graft donor cells, obtained 360 days after TCRalphabeta/CD19-depleted stem cell transplant. Every receptor here comes from a male patient aged 2-15 years who had a stem cell transplant for acute lymphoblastic leukemia, so the T cells may come from the graft donor. Each CDR3 is given without its conserved first and last residue. A D gene is named only where the DNA matches it firmly. Only some rows state a clone size, as once, few, many or a class for expanded clones.

>NA|TRBJ2-7|TRBV20-1|TRBD2
STSRPSGRLSEQY
>many|TRBJ2-3|TRBV5-1|NA
ASSLGSTDTQY
>many|TRBJ2-1|TRBV12-3/TRBV12-4|TRBD2
ATTPGLGYNEQF
>few|TRBJ1-5|TRBV5-6|NA
ASSLEGRQPQH
>NA|TRBJ2-1|TRBV11-1|TRBD2
ASSPPPGTSGPDNEQF
>NA|TRBJ2-7|TRBV28|NA
ASSLGAGWGEQY
>many|TRBJ2-7|TRBV20-1|TRBD1
SARGRGRHEQY
>many|TRBJ2-2|TRBV12-3/TRBV12-4|NA
ASSFIVTDVNTGELF
>NA|TRBJ1-1|TRBV3-1|TRBD1
ASRLTGLTEAF
>NA|TRBJ1-4|TRBV12-3/TRBV12-4|NA
ASSLNQSTNEKLF
>few|TRBJ1-1|TRBV5-1|NA
ARYTEVNTEAF
>NA|TRBJ2-5|TRBV29-1|NA
SVEEGWTQY
>few|TRBJ2-5|TRBV7-9|NA
ASSLLIQGSFETQY
>NA|TRBJ1-1|TRBV6-1|NA
ASSRTRATEAF
>NA|TRBJ2-2|TRBV12-3/TRBV12-4|TRBD1
ASSFTGTGLAGELF
>NA|TRBJ2-7|TRBV10-3|NA
AISDPLTPYEQY
>NA|TRBJ2-2|TRBV7-7|TRBD2
ASSLAGGPGLITGELF
>NA|TRBJ2-5|TRBV11-2|NA
ASSSQGIQETQY
>many|TRBJ2-5|TRBV11-2|NA
ASSLEGGKGETQY
>few|TRBJ2-7|TRBV12-3/TRBV12-4|NA
ASRHRERYEQY
>NA|TRBJ2-1|TRBV11-3|NA
ASSSGQKQF
>NA|TRBJ1-1|TRBV7-8|TRBD1
ASSLGQGAWTNTEAF
>NA|TRBJ2-3|TRBV7-6|NA
ASSPGLSDTQY
>many|TRBJ1-5|TRBV4-1|NA
ASSQEWAGGSPVSNQPQH
>few|TRBJ2-1|TRBV10-3|NA
AISGSLVRAWYEQF
>few|TRBJ2-6|TRBV6-1|NA
ATSPKGGRANVLT
>many|TRBJ2-5|TRBV28|NA
ASSHQGEVETQY
>many|TRBJ2-5|TRBV12-3/TRBV12-4|NA
ASRLSNTRDIQETQY
>NA|TRBJ2-2|TRBV12-3/TRBV12-4|TRBD1
ASSPRQGNTGELF
>NA|TRBJ2-7|TRBV11-2|NA
ASSLRRVEQY
>few|TRBJ2-3|TRBV7-9|NA
ASSPPLADTQY
>many|TRBJ1-1|TRBV19|NA
ASSPWTANTEAF
>few|TRBJ2-7|TRBV20-1|TRBD1
SAIGSGGHEQY